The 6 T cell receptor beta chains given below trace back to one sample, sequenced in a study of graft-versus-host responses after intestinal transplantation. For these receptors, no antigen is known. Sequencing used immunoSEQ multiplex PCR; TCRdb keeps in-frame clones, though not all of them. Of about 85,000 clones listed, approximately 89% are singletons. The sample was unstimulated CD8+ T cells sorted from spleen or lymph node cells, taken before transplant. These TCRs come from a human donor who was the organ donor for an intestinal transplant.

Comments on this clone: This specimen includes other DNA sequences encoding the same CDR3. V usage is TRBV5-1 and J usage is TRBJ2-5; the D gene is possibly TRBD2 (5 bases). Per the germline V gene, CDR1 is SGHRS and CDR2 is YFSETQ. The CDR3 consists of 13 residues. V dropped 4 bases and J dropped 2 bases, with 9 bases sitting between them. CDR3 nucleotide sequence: TGCGCCAGCAGCCGGAGGCCGCAAGAGACCCAGTACTTC. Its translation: CASSRRPQETQYF.

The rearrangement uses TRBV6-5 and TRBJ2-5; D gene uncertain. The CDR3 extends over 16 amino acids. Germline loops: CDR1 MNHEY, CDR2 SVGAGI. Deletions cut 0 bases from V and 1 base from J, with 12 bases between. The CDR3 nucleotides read TGTGCCAGCAGTTACTCGAATATCGGCGGCCAAGAGACCCAGTACTTC. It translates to CASSYSNIGGQETQYF.

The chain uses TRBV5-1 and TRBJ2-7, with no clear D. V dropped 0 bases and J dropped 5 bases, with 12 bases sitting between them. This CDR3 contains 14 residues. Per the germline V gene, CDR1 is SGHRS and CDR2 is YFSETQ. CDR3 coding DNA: TGCGCCAGCAGCTTGGGTGGCAGTCTCCACGAGCAGTACTTC. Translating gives CASSLGGSLHEQYF.

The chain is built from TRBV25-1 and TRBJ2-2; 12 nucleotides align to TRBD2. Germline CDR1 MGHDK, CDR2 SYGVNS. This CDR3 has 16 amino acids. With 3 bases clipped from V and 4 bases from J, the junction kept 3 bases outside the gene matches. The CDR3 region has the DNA TGTGCCAGCAGTGAGCTGACTAGCGGGAGCACCGGGGAGCTGTTTTTT. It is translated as CASSELTSGSTGELFF.

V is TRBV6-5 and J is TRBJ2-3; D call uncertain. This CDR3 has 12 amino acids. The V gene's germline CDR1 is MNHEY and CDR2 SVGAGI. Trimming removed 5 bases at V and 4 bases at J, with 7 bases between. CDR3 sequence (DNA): TGTGCCAGCAGTGAAGTAGCAGATACGCAGTATTTT. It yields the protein CASSEVADTQYF.

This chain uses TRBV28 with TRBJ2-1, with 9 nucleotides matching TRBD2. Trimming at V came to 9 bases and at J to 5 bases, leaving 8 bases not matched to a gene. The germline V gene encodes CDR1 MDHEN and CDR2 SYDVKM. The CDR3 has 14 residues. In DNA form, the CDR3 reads TGTGCCAGTGATCGGGCTAGCGGGAACAATGAGCAGTTCTTC. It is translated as CASDRASGNNEQFF.